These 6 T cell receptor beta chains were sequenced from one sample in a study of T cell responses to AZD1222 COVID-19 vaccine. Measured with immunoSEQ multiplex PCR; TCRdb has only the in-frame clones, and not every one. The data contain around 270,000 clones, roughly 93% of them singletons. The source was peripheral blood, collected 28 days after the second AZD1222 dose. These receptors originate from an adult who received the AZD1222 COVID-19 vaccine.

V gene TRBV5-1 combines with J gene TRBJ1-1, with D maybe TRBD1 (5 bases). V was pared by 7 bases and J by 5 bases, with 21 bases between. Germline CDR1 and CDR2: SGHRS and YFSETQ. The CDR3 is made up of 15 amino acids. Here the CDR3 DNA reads TGCGCCAGCGCCGCCGGGACTGGGGCACGAACTGAAGCTTTCTTT. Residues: CASAAGTGARTEAFF.

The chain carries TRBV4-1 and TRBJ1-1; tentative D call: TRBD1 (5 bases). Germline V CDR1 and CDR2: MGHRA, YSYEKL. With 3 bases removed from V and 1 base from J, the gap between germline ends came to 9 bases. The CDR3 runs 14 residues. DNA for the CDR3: TGCGCCAGCAGCCACCTGACAGAGAACACTGAAGCTTTCTTT. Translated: CASSHLTENTEAFF.

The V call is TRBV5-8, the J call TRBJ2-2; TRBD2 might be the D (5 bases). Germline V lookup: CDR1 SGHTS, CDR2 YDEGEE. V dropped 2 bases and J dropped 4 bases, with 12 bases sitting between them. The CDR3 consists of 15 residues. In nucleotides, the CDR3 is TGTGCCAGCAGCTTAGGGAGAGTAAGCACCGGGGAGCTGTTTTTT. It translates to CASSLGRVSTGELFF.

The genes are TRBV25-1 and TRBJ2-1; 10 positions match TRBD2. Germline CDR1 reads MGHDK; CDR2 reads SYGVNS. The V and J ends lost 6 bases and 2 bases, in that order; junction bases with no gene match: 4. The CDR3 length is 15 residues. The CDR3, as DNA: TGTGCCAGCAGCGGAACTAGCGGGGCCTACAATGAGCAGTTCTTC. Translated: CASSGTSGAYNEQFF.

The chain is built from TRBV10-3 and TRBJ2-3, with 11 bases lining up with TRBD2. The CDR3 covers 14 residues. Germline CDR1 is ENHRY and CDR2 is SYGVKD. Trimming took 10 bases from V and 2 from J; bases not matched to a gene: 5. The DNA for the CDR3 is TGTGCCACCACTAGCGGGAGAGCCACAGATACGCAGTATTTT. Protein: CATTSGRATDTQYF.

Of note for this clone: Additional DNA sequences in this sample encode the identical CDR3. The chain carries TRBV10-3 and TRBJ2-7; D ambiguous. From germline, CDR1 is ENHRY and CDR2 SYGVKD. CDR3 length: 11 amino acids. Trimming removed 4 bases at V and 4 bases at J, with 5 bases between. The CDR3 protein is CAISVNYEQYF. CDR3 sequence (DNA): TGTGCCATCAGTGTAAATTACGAGCAGTACTTC.